Shown below are 23 T cell receptor beta chains from a single sample sequenced in a study of T cells after yellow fever vaccination. Each CDR3 protein is one row after TCRdb ran MiXCR on the 5' RACE reads. The table records under 550,000 distinct CDR3 sequences, roughly 22% of them present only once. The starting material was PBMCs, obtained approximately 22 days after the first yellow fever vaccination. The receptors derive from a man younger than 35 who received the YFV17D yellow fever vaccine.

This sequence joins TRBV7-2 and TRBJ2-7; 10 nucleotides line up with TRBD2. Germline V gene lookup returns CDR1 SGHTA and CDR2 FQGNSA. Trimming at V came to 2 bases and at J to 3 bases, leaving 10 bases not matched to a gene. The CDR3 contains 17 residues. CDR3 sequence: CASSLNAASGGLYEQYF. The CDR3 region has the DNA TGTGCCAGCAGCTTAAACGCGGCTAGCGGGGGCCTCTACGAGCAGTACTTC.

V gene TRBV6-5 combines with J gene TRBJ2-7; unclear D gene. Trimming removed 6 bases from V and 5 bases from J, with 20 bases in between. From germline, CDR1 is MNHEY and CDR2 SVGAGI. The CDR3 sequence is 15 residues long. CDR3 loop: CASRLAPLAGDEQYF. The CDR3 DNA reads as TGTGCCAGCAGGTTAGCCCCCCTCGCAGGTGACGAGCAGTACTTC.

This clonotype was counted between two and nine times. The genes are TRBV7-9 and TRBJ1-5; D not certain. The CDR3 runs 15 residues. V lost 5 bases and J lost 5, with 16 bases in between. Germline loops: CDR1 SEHNR, CDR2 FQNEAQ (reference sequence). This CDR3 reads CASSPDGPGHQPQHF. The DNA of the CDR3 is TGTGCCAGCAGCCCCGATGGCCCTGGTCATCAGCCCCAGCATTTT.

This clonotype was seen repeatedly, ten times or more. The V gene is TRBV29-1, the J gene TRBJ1-1; D unresolved. Germline V lookup: CDR1 SQVTM, CDR2 ANQGSEA. The CDR3 is 12 residues long. V gave up 3 bases and J gave up 3 bases, with 8 bases separating them. CDR3 region: CSVDDGHTEAFF. The CDR3 DNA follows: TGCAGCGTTGATGACGGGCACACTGAAGCTTTCTTT.

This clonotype was seen more than once but under ten times. V is TRBV20-1 and J is TRBJ1-5; D possibly corresponds to TRBD1 (6 bases). V lost 0 bases to trimming and J lost 2 bases, with 8 bases between them. Germline CDR1 DFQATT, CDR2 SNEGSKA (reference sequence). This CDR3 spans 14 amino acids. The CDR3 bases are TGCAGTGCTAGAGAGGGGGCTGGCAATCAGCCCCAGCATTTT. Its translation is CSAREGAGNQPQHF.

This clonotype was found a few times. The V and J genes are TRBV11-2 and TRBJ2-1; unclear D gene. The germline CDR1 and CDR2 sequences are SGHAT and FQNNGV. V was trimmed by 3 bases and J by 3 bases, leaving 12 bases between them. The CDR3 extends over 15 amino acids. Here the CDR3 reads CASSFLGGSYNEQFF. The CDR3 DNA follows: TGTGCCAGCAGCTTTCTCGGCGGCAGCTACAATGAGCAGTTCTTC.

The sample holds a few counts of this clonotype. The V call is TRBV18, the J call TRBJ2-1, with TRBD1 as a possible D gene (6 bases). V lost 3 bases and J 0 bases, leaving 12 bases between the germline ends. The CDR3 runs to 16 residues. The V gene's germline CDR1 is KGHSH and CDR2 LQKENI. CDR3 nucleotide sequence: TGTGCCAGCTCACCCCAGGGACAAAGCTCCTACAATGAGCAGTTCTTC. It translates to CASSPQGQSSYNEQFF.

This rearrangement joins TRBV28 to TRBJ1-2; D might be TRBD1 (6 bases). CDR1 MDHEN and CDR2 SYDVKM come from the germline V gene. The CDR3 is made up of 16 amino acids. Trimming took 2 bases from V and 3 from J, leaving 16 bases between them. CDR3 DNA sequence: TGTGCCAGCAGTTTACGCAAGGGGGGAAGGGACTATGGCTACACCTTC. Protein: CASSLRKGGRDYGYTF.

V usage is TRBV7-2 and J usage is TRBJ2-7; TRBD2 agrees at 9 bases. The length of the CDR3 is 15 residues. Trimming at V came to 5 bases and at J to 3 bases, leaving 8 bases not matched to a gene. Per the germline V gene, CDR1 is SGHTA and CDR2 is FQGNSA. CDR3 DNA sequence: TGTGCCAGCAGCCAGAGGGCGGGGGGGGACTACGAGCAGTACTTC. Protein: CASSQRAGGDYEQYF. The variable domain in full, completed from reference TRBV7-2 and TRBJ2-7, reads GAGVSQSPSNKVTEKGKDVELRCDPISGHTALYWYRQSLGQGLEFLIYFQGNSAPDKSGLPSDRFSAERTGGSVSTLTIQRTQQEDSAVYLCASSQRAGGDYEQYFGPGTRLTVT.

This clonotype has only a few counts. The chain uses TRBV5-1 and TRBJ1-1; TRBD1 agrees at 8 bases. The germline gives CDR1 SGHRS, CDR2 YFSETQ. The ends lost 4 bases at V and 5 bases at J; junction bases unmatched: 10. There are 15 residues in the CDR3. CDR3 sequence: CASSPQTGEMTEAFF. In DNA, the CDR3 is TGCGCCAGCAGCCCCCAGACAGGGGAGATGACTGAAGCTTTCTTT.

Ten or more counts support this clonotype. The chain has TRBV5-1 and TRBJ1-1; no definite D call. Germline V gene lookup returns CDR1 SGHRS and CDR2 YFSETQ. CDR3 length equals 16 residues. The V and J ends lost 4 bases and 0 bases respectively, with 16 bases between them. As DNA, the CDR3 is TGCGCCAGCAGCAATCGTAGTTGGGCGGTGAACACTGAAGCTTTCTTT. This translates into CASSNRSWAVNTEAFF.

The chain recombines TRBV6-6 with TRBJ1-2; 7 bases align to TRBD1. CDR1 is MNHNY, CDR2 SVGAGI, per germline (reference sequence). This CDR3 is 13 amino acids long. Losses at the gene ends were 9 bases for V and 3 bases for J; bases not matched to a gene: 7. The CDR3 DNA reads as TGTGCCAGTGACCCGACAGGGTACTATGGCTACACCTTC. Translating it yields CASDPTGYYGYTF.

This clonotype showed up just a few times. The J gene is TRBJ2-1, the V gene TRBV6-2 or TRBV6-3; the D is unclear. Trimming cost V 6 bases and J 6 bases, with 12 bases left between them. CDR3 size: 13 residues. CDR1 MNHEY and CDR2 SVGEGT come from the germline V gene. CDR3 sequence reads: CASSTLRFNEQFF. The CDR3 coding sequence is TGTGCCAGCAGCACCCTTAGGTTCAATGAGCAGTTCTTC.

This clonotype occurred a few times. The rearrangement uses TRBV12-3 or TRBV12-4 and TRBJ1-1; 7 bases agree with TRBD1. The CDR3 consists of 14 residues. Trimming took 4 bases from V and 6 from J; bases not matched to a gene: 8. The CDR3 spells CASSSTQGWAEAFF. CDR3 nucleotide sequence: TGTGCCAGCAGTTCCACACAGGGGTGGGCTGAAGCTTTCTTT.

In its sample, this clonotype was seen a few times. The gene calls are TRBV7-8 and TRBJ2-7; perhaps D is TRBD1 or TRBD2 (5 bases each). The CDR3 has 14 amino acids. Trimming cost V 5 bases and J 4 bases, with 15 bases left between them. Looked up from germline, CDR1 is SGHVS and CDR2 is FQNEAQ. The CDR3 reads CASSRGTTEYEQYF. CDR3 sequence (DNA): TGTGCCAGCAGCCGTGGGACGACTGAGTACGAGCAGTACTTC.

This clonotype was observed a handful of times. V gene TRBV12-3 or TRBV12-4 combines with J gene TRBJ2-5; 7 bases line up with TRBD2. There are 14 residues in the CDR3. With V trimmed by 5 bases and J by 5 bases, 8 bases remained unmatched. The chain's CDR3 is CASSPPGGLETQYF. CDR3 nucleotide sequence: TGTGCCAGCAGTCCCCCCGGGGGGTTGGAGACCCAGTACTTC.

This clonotype showed up just a few times. This sequence joins TRBV6-5 and TRBJ2-3, with a tentative D call TRBD2 (6 bases). CDR1 is MNHEY and CDR2 is SVGAGI in the germline V gene. The CDR3 covers 16 residues. V was shortened by 5 bases and J by 0 bases, with 15 bases between the two germline ends. The CDR3 DNA sequence: TGTGCCAGCAGTCTCGAGCCTAGCGTGAGCACAGATACGCAGTATTTT. Protein: CASSLEPSVSTDTQYF.

As regards this clonotype: This may be a read error, as it is one base from a much larger clone. The chain is built from TRBV5-1 and TRBJ2-3; TRBD1 matches 7 bases. The CDR3 loop spans 16 amino acids. Germline V lookup: CDR1 SGHRS, CDR2 YFSETQ. V shed 4 bases, J shed 7 bases, and the junction held 15 bases outside the gene matches. The CDR3 sequence: CASSLDRLDNANTQYF. CDR3 DNA sequence: TGCGCCAGCAGCCTGGACAGGCTGGATAATGCAAATACGCAGTATTTT.

V usage is TRBV6-1 and J usage is TRBJ2-7; 8 nucleotides align to TRBD2. The V gene end was trimmed by 6 bases and the J gene end by 3 bases; junction bases not matched to a gene: 7. The germline V gene has CDR1 MNHNS and CDR2 SASEGT. CDR3 length equals 14 residues. The CDR3 DNA reads as TGTGCCAGCAGAACCGGGGGGGGGAGCTACGAGCAGTACTTC. Translation gives CASRTGGGSYEQYF.

The chain recombines TRBV11-2 with TRBJ1-5; D perhaps matches TRBD1 (5 bases). The V gene's germline CDR1 is SGHAT and CDR2 FQNNGV. The CDR3 spans 16 residues. Deletions cut 4 bases from V and 4 bases from J, with 17 bases between. Written as DNA, the CDR3 is TGTGCCAGCAGCTCATCAGGGTACGGGGGGAATCAGCCCCAGCATTTT. Translation gives CASSSSGYGGNQPQHF.

This clonotype was found a few times. The chain is built from TRBV28 and TRBJ2-7; 10 nucleotides agree with TRBD1. The CDR3 loop spans 13 amino acids. Germline CDR1 and CDR2: MDHEN and SYDVKM. V gave up 5 bases and J gave up 8 bases; unmatched junction bases: 6. CDR3 sequence reads: CASSLRDRGKQYV. In DNA form, the CDR3 reads TGTGCCAGCAGTCTAAGGGACAGGGGAAAGCAGTACGTC.

This clonotype was detected many times. The chain is built from TRBV15 and TRBJ2-7, with 11 bases lining up with TRBD1. The CDR3 runs to 14 residues. Germline V gene lookup returns CDR1 LNHNV and CDR2 YYDKDF (reference sequence). V lost 3 bases and J lost 12; bases outside the gene matches: 10. The CDR3 is CATSSQRTGGERYF. DNA of the CDR3: TGTGCCACCAGCAGCCAGCGGACAGGGGGCGAAAGGTACTTC.

The rearrangement joins TRBV25-1 to TRBJ2-2; D tentatively fits TRBD1 or TRBD2 (5 bases each). Germline CDR1 reads MGHDK; CDR2 reads SYGVNS. The CDR3 is 13 residues long. V was shortened by 8 bases and J by 6 bases, with 13 bases between the two germline ends. CDR3 in amino acids: CASGAVGAGELFF. The CDR3 DNA reads TGTGCCAGCGGGGCCGTCGGGGCCGGGGAGCTGTTTTTT.